This TCR beta chain is drawn from a study of blood T cell repertoires in COVID-19. Study overall: Sources were T cells, B-cell-depleted T cells, or PBMCs; the material itself was cDNA or gDNA.

Enrolled through a virtual design, the participants were between about 18 and 100 years of age and came from some 26 US areas. Either two negative PCRs, clearance, or symptom resolution qualified Cohort 3 donors as recovered. Sequencing used immunoSEQ multiplex PCR; TCRdb keeps in-frame clones, though not all of them. The sample yields 300,000 or so clones, 65% to 90% seen once. Looked up from germline, CDR1 is SGHTA and CDR2 is FQGNSA. The CDR3 has 16 amino acids. Trimming pared 5 bases from V and 4 bases from J, leaving 18 bases between. This sequence originates from a woman younger than 30 who had recovered from COVID-19. Sequences were obtained from PBMCs or T cells enriched from blood (not recorded which). The chain recombines TRBV7-2 with TRBJ1-5; TRBD1 is a possible D gene (6 bases). CDR3 residues: CASSAYPQGGNQPQHF. DNA for the CDR3: TGTGCCAGCAGCGCCTACCCACAGGGAGGGAATCAGCCCCAGCATTTT.